This T cell receptor (beta chain) was found in a study of blood T cell repertoires in COVID-19. Overall study: Acute-phase and convalescent COVID-19 samples originated in the United States, Italy and Spain. T cells, B-cell-depleted T cells, or PBMCs provided the cDNA or gDNA that served as material.

Germline lookup yields CDR1 LGHNA and CDR2 YNFKEQ. J gave up 5 bases and V 4 bases, and 5 bases lay outside the gene matches. There are 13 residues in the CDR3. Source study methods: Amplifying reference gene primers gave estimates of nucleated cell counts. Libraries were prepared by immunoSEQ multiplex PCR; TCRdb keeps only in-frame clonotypes and omits some of them. That table furnishes V, J and clone size, whereas the DNA furnished D and trimming. The sample holds hundreds of thousands of clones, approximately 88% seen once. Specimen: peripheral blood. The receptor comes from a man aged 40-49 years with acute or convalescent COVID-19. The chain joins TRBV4-2 to TRBJ2-7, with 7 bases lining up with TRBD1. CDR3 nucleotide sequence: TGTGCCAGCAGCCGACAGGGCTGGGACGAGCAGTACTTC. Translated: CASSRQGWDEQYF.